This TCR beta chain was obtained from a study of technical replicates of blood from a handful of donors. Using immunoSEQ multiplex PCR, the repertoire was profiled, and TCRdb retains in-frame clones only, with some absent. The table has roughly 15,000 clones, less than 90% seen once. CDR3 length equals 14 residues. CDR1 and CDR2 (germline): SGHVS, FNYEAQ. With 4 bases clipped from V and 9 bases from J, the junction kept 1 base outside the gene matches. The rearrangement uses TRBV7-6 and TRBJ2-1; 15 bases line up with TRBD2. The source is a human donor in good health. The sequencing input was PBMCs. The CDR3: CASSSGLAGGEQFF. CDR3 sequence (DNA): TGTGCCAGCAGCTCGGGACTAGCGGGGGGTGAGCAGTTCTTC.